A single T cell receptor beta chain is shown here with its context. TCRdb recomputed calls from the PCR reads with MiXCR, one row per CDR3 protein. The data contain about 3,400 distinct CDR3 sequences, less than 80% of them singletons. These data originate in a study of CD4 and CD8 cells across lung adenocarcinoma regions. The germline V gene encodes CDR1 SGHAT and CDR2 FQNNGV. CDR3 size: 15 residues. The trim removed 4 bases at V and 4 bases at J, leaving 7 bases unmatched. Localized lung adenocarcinoma, a non-small cell lung cancer, affected the donors. Sequenced input: CD4+ T cells from the margin of a lung tumor. J is TRBJ2-1 and V is TRBV11-2; 7 bases fit TRBD1. This sequence was found in a male donor with lung adenocarcinoma. The CD4 and CD8 labels of this study may be unreliable. In nucleotides, the CDR3 is TGTGCCAGCAGCTGGGACAGAATACCGTACAATGAGCAGTTCTTC. It is translated as CASSWDRIPYNEQFF.